This note documents a single T cell receptor (beta chain) sequence. This clone was counted a few times. The target of this receptor is not known. One base away there is no much larger clone; base qualities are not given. The label giving this sample's time point can be read as: baseline before first vaccination. Samples from vaccinated people were obtained from the UK trials COV001 and COV002, which included a single-blind randomized controlled phase 2/3 trial of AZD1222 (ChAdOx1 nCoV-19) in healthy adults. For TCRbeta chain sequencing, PBMC samples were collected from trial participants at day 0 and at day 28 after the second dose. The CDR3 regions of human TCRbeta chains were analyzed by immunosequencing. The paper's processing steps were these. Repertoire TCRs were checked for matches against a reference library of SARS-CoV-2-specific TCRs that had been generated using the MIRA antigen-specificity platform. Breadth meant the fraction of unique TCRs that were SARS-CoV-2-associated, whereas depth meant the fraction of total T cells that were SARS-CoV-2-associated. Using the MIRA data, each spike-specific TCR was mapped to the spike region that the TCR reacts to and placed in a CD4 or CD8 class. Log10-transformed breadth and depth values were compared by one-way ANOVA with Sidak's multiple comparisons tests. The table was pulled from immuneACCESS by TCRdb, which kept in-frame rearrangements only. Such tables lose some clones; where checked, under half of the loss comes from unresolved V genes, and the rest has no known cause. The V and J calls and clone size were taken over from that table, and D and trimming were inferred from the DNA. This sample comprises 90,000 to 120,000 clones, roughly 90% of them detected only once. The leading ten clones occupy 3.5% to 5% of the sample.

The data stem from a study of T cell responses to AZD1222 COVID-19 vaccine (dated by TCRdb to the early 2020s). The study in broad terms: AZD1222 recipients given second doses at about 4 weeks or at about 12 weeks were pooled, since spike-specific TCR depth and breadth were not found to differ between the two schedules. A total of 240 or so trial participants underwent TCR sequencing, of whom about 210 had received two doses of AZD1222 and roughly 26 had received two doses of the MenACWY control vaccine. Trial participants were enrolled into age subgroups of 18-55, 56-69 and 70-plus years, which contained about 150, 28 and 57 TCR-sequenced participants, respectively. The paper's findings and limits, for the study overall: Nearly half of unique spike-specific TCRs reportedly recognized epitopes outside regions mutated in the B.1.351 and B.1.1.7 variants. Participants were mostly white British, with more females than males. The authors suggested clonal diversity may have been underestimated. A significant rise in spike-specific TCR breadth and depth was observed after two AZD1222 doses relative to day 0 and relative to MenACWY recipients. CD4 TCRs associated with the vaccine covered the entire spike protein, and the dominant responses were in regions 160-218 and 743-854. Conclusions about previously exposed vaccinees are limited, since just five or six AZD1222 recipients were seropositive for SARS-CoV-2 at baseline. Because no day 14 peak-response samples were available, the repertoires could be characterized only after the peak T cell response. The 56-69-year group was small, and its depth increase did not reach significance, likely because of low power.

CDR3 length: 13 amino acids, cysteine to phenylalanine. The DNA shown is the 39-base CDR3, in frame from base 1. V is pared back by 1 base and J by 1 base, with 2 bases lying between the germline termini. The germline V gene sets CDR1 to MDHEN and CDR2 to SYDVKM. The clonotype comes from an adult in good health. The sequencing here drew on peripheral blood, taken on day 0 of AZD1222 vaccination. The chain uses TRBV28 and TRBJ1-5, with no reliable assignment of the D segment. The CDR3 sequence is CASSLSSNQPQHF. The bases read TGTGCCAGCAGTTTATCCAGCAATCAGCCCCAGCATTTT.